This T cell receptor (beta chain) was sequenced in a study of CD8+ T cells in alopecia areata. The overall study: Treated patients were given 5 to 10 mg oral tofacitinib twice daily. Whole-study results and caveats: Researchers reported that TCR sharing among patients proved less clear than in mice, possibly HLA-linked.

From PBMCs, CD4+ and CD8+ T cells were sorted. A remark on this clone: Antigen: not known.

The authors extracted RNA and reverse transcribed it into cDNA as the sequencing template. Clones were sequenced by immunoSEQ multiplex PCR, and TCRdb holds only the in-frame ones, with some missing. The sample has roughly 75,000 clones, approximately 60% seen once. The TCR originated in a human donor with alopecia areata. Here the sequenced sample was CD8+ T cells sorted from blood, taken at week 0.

For the CDR3, the DNA is TGTGCCAGCAGCTTAGGTCCAGGGGAGGCAAATGAGCAGTTCTTC. As protein: CASSLGPGEANEQFF. The chain is built from TRBV11-3 and TRBJ2-1, with D perhaps given as TRBD1 or TRBD2 (6 bases each). Per the germline V gene, CDR1 is SGHNT and CDR2 is YENEEA. The CDR3 has 15 residues. Trimming removed 1 base from V and 7 bases from J, with 14 bases in between.